This TCR beta chain was sequenced for a study of shared clonotypes between healthy human individuals (dated by TCRdb to about 2020). For context, the study as a whole: The cohort included three men and a couple of women between 18 and 49 years of age. Per donor, three plates each were used for CD4 naive and CD4 memory, two for CD8 naive, and one for CD8 memory. The study deeply sequenced blood TCR repertoires of about 5 healthy adults to estimate repertoire size and the extent of clonotype sharing between individuals. To increase sequencing depth and limit assay-specific biases, different laboratories used diverse techniques to prepare libraries and sequence TCR repertoires. Leukapheresis yielded between about 0.9 and 10 billion PBMCs per donor. General findings and caveats noted by the study authors: Sharing across a few donors was observed for approximately 5% of naive CD4, 3% to 3.5% of naive CD8, 2.3% of memory CD4, and about 0.38% of memory CD8 clonotypes. Rarefaction of sorted-subset datasets indicated incomplete sequencing despite the large sequencing depth. Pairwise subsampling indicated that sequencing depth was expected to affect the degree of clonotype sharing among donors. Because the study included only a small number of donors, the genetic and exposure-history diversity represented was limited. Sampling was restricted to blood, and TCR repertoires in tissues likely differ from the TCR repertoires found in blood. Naive subsets generally had larger estimated clonotype richness than memory subsets did. Higher generation probabilities were observed for clonotypes shared by all four sorted-subset donors than for non-shared clonotypes.

Using the deep immunoSEQ assay, TCR CDR3 regions were amplified from genomic DNA by multiplex PCR. For each cell subset, the extracted genomic DNA was distributed evenly across all wells of several immunoSEQ 96-well plates, and each plate served as one replicate. For sorted subsets, 200 to 250 ng genomic DNA, equal to 30,000 to 35,000 T cell genomes, was loaded into each replicate PCR. Purified libraries were quantified with a Qubit 3.0 fluorometer, sized on a Bioanalyzer 2100, and re-quantified with the KAPA Library Quantification kit. Every immunoSEQ 96-well plate was sequenced on a dedicated single-read 150-cycle Illumina NextSeq 550 flow cell. On the study's bioinformatics: Because the immunoSEQ output included only junctional sequences and no quality scores, the filtering could not be the same as the filtering used for full-length reads. To assign V/J genes and CDR3, sequences were annotated against IMGT germline references using PyIR, a Python wrapper for IgBLAST v1.9. Reads with weak V/J assignments (E-value above 1e-6), missing CDR3, stop codons, out-of-frame junctions, or ambiguous translated residues were removed. V3J clonotypes were defined by identical inferred V gene, J gene, and CDR3 amino acid sequence. Percentage overlap between repertoires was computed as shared unique clonotypes divided by the size of the smaller repertoire. RTK rarefaction, the Chao1 estimator, and Recon v2.1 estimates of unobserved clonotypes were used to assess repertoire richness. Generation probabilities were computed with OLGA for all TCRbeta clonotypes obtained by the gDNA method from a few donors. Entries here come from immuneACCESS through TCRdb and include only in-frame sequences with V and J called. Some clones fail to appear in such tables; in the studies checked, an unresolved V gene covers under half of the shortfall, and the cause of the remainder is unknown. That table supplies the V and J calls and clone size; D and trimming were determined from the DNA. The sample data list hundreds of thousands of clones, and around 73% of these were observed just once. Jointly, the top ten make up around 1.8% of the sample.

In the case of this clone: Which antigen it targets is not known. Qualities for individual bases were not recorded, and no much larger clone is one base off.

There are 15 amino acids in the CDR3, from cysteine to phenylalanine inclusive. Just CDR3 DNA is preserved here, 45 bases in frame from base 1. At the junction V is shortened by 5 bases and J by 2 bases; bases outside the gene matches: 6. The germline V gene (reference sequence) gives CDR1 as WNHNN and CDR2 as SYGVQD. Donors were healthy HIV-negative adults with no recently reported acute infections or vaccinations. Only Caucasian adults living in Nashville, Tennessee, USA were represented among the donors. CD4+ T cells were enriched by magnetic negative selection, after which naive cells were positively selected on CD45RA and the negative fraction was taken as the memory subset. After blood collection by leukapheresis, PBMCs were isolated using Ficoll-Histopaque density gradient centrifugation and then cryopreserved in the vapor phase of liquid nitrogen. Analytical flow cytometry was used to check the purity and quantity of every magnetically sorted T cell population. Each sorted fraction had its genomic DNA isolated and then quantified by UV absorbance on a Nanodrop 2000c.

This TCR came from a woman aged 25 to 39 in good health. Material: memory CD4+ T cells sorted from blood. Reading the label with the study, this specimen's cell subset or site is: CD45RA-negative fraction. The sequence links TRBV10-1 to TRBJ2-5; 9 bases in the junction line up with TRBD2. The CDR3 sequence is CASSTLAGLQETQYF. The DNA sequence reads TGCGCCAGCAGTACCCTAGCGGGACTTCAAGAGACCCAGTACTTC.